Following are 7 T cell receptor beta chains from one sample sequenced in a study of T-cell reconstitution after alpha-beta-depleted transplantation in children (dated by TCRdb to 2016 to 2018). The library relied on PCR. The data were produced on an Illumina HiSeq 2500. Molecular barcoding was employed in the preparation of TCR libraries, with unique molecular identifiers being used to normalize TCRbeta repertoire quantification. The public reads were reprocessed in TCRdb via fastp at Q25 and MiXCR, keeping in-frame beta chains. Each CDR3 protein appears once, grouped with its most common genes and DNA. Recorded for this sample are 540,000 or so distinct CDR3 sequences; more than 20% of them occurred a single time. The ten most abundant clones make up roughly 14% of the sample. In the paper's terms, the treatment or condition label means: allogeneic hematopoietic cell transplantation with graft depleted of TCRalphabeta T cells and CD19 B cells.

Sequenced material: PBMCs, mostly from graft donor cells, taken 360 days after TCRalphabeta/CD19-depleted stem cell transplant. The source of these receptors is a boy in the first two years of life who had a stem cell transplant for acute myeloid leukemia, so the T cells may come from the graft donor.

This clonotype was counted a few times. This chain links TRBV10-3 with TRBJ2-2; a weak D match, TRBD1 (5 bases). Germline V gene lookup returns CDR1 ENHRY and CDR2 SYGVKD. Trimming cost V 8 bases and J 2 bases, with 12 bases left between them. The CDR3 has 14 residues. The CDR3 DNA is TGTGCCATCCGGACACTCGATAACACCGGGGAGCTGTTTTTT. Amino acid sequence: CAIRTLDNTGELFF.

The rearrangement joins TRBV15 to TRBJ1-5; maybe TRBD1 (5 bases). Trimming left V 4 bases short and J 6 bases short, with 25 bases between. This CDR3 comprises 18 residues. Per germline, CDR1 LNHNV and CDR2 YYDKDF (reference sequence). The CDR3 protein is CATSNRVRGSFWRQPQHF. The CDR3 region has the DNA TGTGCCACCAGCAACCGGGTAAGGGGATCCTTTTGGCGTCAGCCCCAGCATTTT.

This clonotype came up a few times. The chain's CDR3 is CASSLKGTGPSYEQYF. CDR3 in DNA: TGTGCCAGCAGTTTGAAGGGGACAGGGCCCTCCTACGAGCAGTACTTC. This sequence joins TRBV12-3 or TRBV12-4 and TRBJ2-7; 9 bases agree with TRBD1. V lost 3 bases and J lost 0; bases outside the gene matches: 6. The CDR3 is made up of 16 amino acids.

V usage is TRBV6-6 and J usage is TRBJ2-5; no definite D call. This CDR3 spans 12 amino acids. Germline V gene lookup returns CDR1 MNHNY and CDR2 SVGAGI (reference sequence). V lost 7 bases to trimming and J lost 2 bases, with 8 bases between them. CDR3 nucleotides: TGTGCCAGCAAACACTTTCAAGAGACCCAGTACTTC. This gives the protein CASKHFQETQYF.

The J gene is TRBJ2-2, the V gene TRBV20-1; TRBD1 agrees at 9 bases. Germline CDR1 is DFQATT and CDR2 is SNEGSKA (reference sequence). The CDR3 runs 13 residues. V lost 6 bases and J lost 3; bases outside the gene matches: 2. CDR3 sequence reads: CSAGTGHTGELFF. The CDR3 DNA reads as TGCAGTGCGGGGACAGGGCACACCGGGGAGCTGTTTTTT.

This clonotype was counted ten times or more. This sequence joins TRBV12-3 or TRBV12-4 and TRBJ2-7; 12 nucleotides match TRBD2. J was trimmed by 2 bases and V by 7 bases; bases with no gene match: 3. This CDR3 has 14 amino acids. The CDR3 spells CASTRTSGTYEQYF. The CDR3, as DNA: TGTGCCAGCACCCGGACTAGCGGGACCTACGAGCAGTACTTC.

This chain uses TRBV6-2 or TRBV6-3 with TRBJ2-5, with D perhaps TRBD1 or TRBD2 (5 bases each). Germline CDR1 is MNHEY and CDR2 is SVGEGT. CDR3 size: 14 residues. Trimming left V 5 bases short and J 5 bases short, with 15 bases between. CDR3 DNA: TGTGCCAGCAGTCAGGGACCGCGACCGGAGACCCAGTACTTC. Translating gives CASSQGPRPETQYF.